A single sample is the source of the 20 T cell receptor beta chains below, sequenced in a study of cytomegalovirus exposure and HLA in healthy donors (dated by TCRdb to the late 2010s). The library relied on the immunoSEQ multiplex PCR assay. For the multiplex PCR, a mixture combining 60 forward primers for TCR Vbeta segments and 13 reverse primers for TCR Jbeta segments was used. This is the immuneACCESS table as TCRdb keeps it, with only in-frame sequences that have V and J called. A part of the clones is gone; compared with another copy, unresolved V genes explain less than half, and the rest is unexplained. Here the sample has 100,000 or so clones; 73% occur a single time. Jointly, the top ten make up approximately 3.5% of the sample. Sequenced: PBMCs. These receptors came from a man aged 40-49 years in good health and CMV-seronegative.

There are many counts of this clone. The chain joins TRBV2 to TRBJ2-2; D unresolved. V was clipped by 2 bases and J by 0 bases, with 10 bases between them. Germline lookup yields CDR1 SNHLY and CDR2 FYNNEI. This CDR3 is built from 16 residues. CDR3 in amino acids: CASSEFLVSNTGELFF. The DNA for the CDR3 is TGTGCCAGCAGTGAATTTCTCGTGTCGAACACCGGGGAGCTGTTTTTT.

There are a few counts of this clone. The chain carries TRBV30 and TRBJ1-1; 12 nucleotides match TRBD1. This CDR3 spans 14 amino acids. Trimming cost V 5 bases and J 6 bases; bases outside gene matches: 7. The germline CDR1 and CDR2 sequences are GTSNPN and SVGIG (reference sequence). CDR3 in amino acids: CAWDPGQGASEAFF. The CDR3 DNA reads TGTGCCTGGGACCCGGGACAGGGGGCTTCTGAAGCTTTCTTT.

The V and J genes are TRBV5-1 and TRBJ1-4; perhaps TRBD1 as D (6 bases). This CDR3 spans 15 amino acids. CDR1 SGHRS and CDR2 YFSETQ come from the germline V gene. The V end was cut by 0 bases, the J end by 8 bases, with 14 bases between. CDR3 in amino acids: CASSLAGDWREKLFF. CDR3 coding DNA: TGCGCCAGCAGCTTGGCAGGGGATTGGCGAGAAAAACTGTTTTTT.

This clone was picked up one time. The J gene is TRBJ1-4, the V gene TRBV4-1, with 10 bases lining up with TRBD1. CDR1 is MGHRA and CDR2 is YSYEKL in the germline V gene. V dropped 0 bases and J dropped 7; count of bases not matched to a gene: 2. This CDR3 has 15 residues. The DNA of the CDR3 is TGCGCCAGCAGCCAAGATGACAGGGGGCTTGAAAAACTGTTTTTT. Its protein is CASSQDDRGLEKLFF.

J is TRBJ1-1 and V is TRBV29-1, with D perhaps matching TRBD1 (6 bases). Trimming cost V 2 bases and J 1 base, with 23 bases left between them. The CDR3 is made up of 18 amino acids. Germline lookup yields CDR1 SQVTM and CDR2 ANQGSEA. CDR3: CSVEWKRRVTGWNTEAFF. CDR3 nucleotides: TGCAGCGTTGAATGGAAGCGTCGAGTAACAGGGTGGAACACTGAAGCTTTCTTT.

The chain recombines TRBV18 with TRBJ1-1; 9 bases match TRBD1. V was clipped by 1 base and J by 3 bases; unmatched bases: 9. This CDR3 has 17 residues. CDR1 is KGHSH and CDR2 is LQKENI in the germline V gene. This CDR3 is CASSPRTGTGHDTEAFF. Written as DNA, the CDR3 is TGTGCCAGCTCACCACGGACCGGGACAGGGCACGACACTGAAGCTTTCTTT.

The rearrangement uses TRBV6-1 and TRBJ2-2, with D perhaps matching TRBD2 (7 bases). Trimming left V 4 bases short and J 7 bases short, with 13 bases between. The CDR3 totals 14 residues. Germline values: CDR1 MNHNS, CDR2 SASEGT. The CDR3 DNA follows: TGTGCCAGCAGTGGGACAGCGGGAAACGGGGAGCTGTTTTTT. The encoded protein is CASSGTAGNGELFF.

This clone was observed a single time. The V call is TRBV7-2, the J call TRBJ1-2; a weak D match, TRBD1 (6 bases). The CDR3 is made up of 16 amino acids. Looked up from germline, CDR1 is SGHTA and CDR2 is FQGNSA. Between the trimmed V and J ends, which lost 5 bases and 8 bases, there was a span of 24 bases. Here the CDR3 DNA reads TGTGCCAGCAGCCCGGCGGACAGCAACATCTATGAGGGCTACACCTTC. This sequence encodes CASSPADSNIYEGYTF. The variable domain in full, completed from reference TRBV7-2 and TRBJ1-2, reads GAGVSQSPSNKVTEKGKDVELRCDPISGHTALYWYRQSLGQGLEFLIYFQGNSAPDKSGLPSDRFSAERTGGSVSTLTIQRTQQEDSAVYLCASSPADSNIYEGYTFGSGTRLTVV.

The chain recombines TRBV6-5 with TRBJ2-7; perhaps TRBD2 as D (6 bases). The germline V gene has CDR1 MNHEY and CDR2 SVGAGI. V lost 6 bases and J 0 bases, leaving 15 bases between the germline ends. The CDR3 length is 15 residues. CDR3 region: CASRPGRGSSYEQYF. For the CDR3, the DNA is TGTGCCAGCAGGCCCGGACGGGGGTCCTCCTACGAGCAGTACTTC.

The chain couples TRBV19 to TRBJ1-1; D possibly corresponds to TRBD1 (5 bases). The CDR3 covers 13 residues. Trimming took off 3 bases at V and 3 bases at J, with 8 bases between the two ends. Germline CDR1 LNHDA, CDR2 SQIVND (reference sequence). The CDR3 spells CASSIWGYTEAFF. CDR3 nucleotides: TGTGCCAGTAGTATTTGGGGCTACACTGAAGCTTTCTTT.

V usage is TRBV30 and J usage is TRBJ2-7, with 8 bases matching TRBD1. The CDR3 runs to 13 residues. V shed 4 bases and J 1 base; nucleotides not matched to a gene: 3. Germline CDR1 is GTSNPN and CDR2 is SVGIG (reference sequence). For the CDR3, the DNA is TGTGCCTGGACGGGACAGGATTCCTACGAGCAGTACTTC. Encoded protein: CAWTGQDSYEQYF. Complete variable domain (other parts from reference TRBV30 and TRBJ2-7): SQTIHQWPATLVQPVGSPLSLECTVEGTSNPNLYWYRQAAGRGLQLLFYSVGIGQISSEVPQNLSASRPQDRQFILSSKKLLLSDSGFYLCAWTGQDSYEQYFGPGTRLTVT.

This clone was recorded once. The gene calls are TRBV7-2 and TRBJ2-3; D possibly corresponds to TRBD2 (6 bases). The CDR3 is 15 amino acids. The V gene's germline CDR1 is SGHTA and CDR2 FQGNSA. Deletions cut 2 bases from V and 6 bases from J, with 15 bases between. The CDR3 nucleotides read TGTGCCAGCAGCTTACGGGACTTTGATGAGGATACGCAGTATTTT. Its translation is CASSLRDFDEDTQYF.

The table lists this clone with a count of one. CDR3 sequence: CASSQEEQGFVYNSPLHF. As DNA, the CDR3 is TGCGCCAGCAGCCAAGAGGAACAGGGGTTTGTCTATAATTCACCCCTCCACTTT. The rearrangement uses TRBV4-1 and TRBJ1-6; 7 positions agree with TRBD1. The CDR3 loop spans 18 amino acids. V gave up 0 bases and J gave up 3 bases; unmatched junction bases: 8. CDR1 MGHRA and CDR2 YSYEKL come from the germline V gene.

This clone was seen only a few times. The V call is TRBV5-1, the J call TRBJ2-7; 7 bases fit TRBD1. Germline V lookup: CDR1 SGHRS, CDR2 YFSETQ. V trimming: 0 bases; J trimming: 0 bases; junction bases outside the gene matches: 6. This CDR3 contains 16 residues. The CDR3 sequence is CASSLVRSGGSYEQYF. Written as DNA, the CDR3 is TGCGCCAGCAGCTTGGTACGGTCAGGGGGCTCCTACGAGCAGTACTTC.

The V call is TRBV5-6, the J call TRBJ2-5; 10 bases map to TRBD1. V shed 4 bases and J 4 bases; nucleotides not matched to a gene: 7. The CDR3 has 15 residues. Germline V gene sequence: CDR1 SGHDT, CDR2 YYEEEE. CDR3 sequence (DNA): TGTGCCAGCAGCGCCCCGGGACAGGGGCCAGAGACCCAGTACTTC. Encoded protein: CASSAPGQGPETQYF.

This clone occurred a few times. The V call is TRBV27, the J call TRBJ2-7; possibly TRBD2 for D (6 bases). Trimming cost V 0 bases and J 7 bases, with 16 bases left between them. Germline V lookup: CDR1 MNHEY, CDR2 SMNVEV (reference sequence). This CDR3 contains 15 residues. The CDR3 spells CASSLSGGGLKEQYF. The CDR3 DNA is TGTGCCAGCAGTTTATCGGGTGGAGGGTTAAAAGAGCAGTACTTC.

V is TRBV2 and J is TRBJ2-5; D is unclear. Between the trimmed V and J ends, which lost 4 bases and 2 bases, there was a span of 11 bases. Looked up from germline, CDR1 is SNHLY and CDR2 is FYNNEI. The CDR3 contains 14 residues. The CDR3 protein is CASSVERIQETQYF. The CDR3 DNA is TGTGCCAGCAGTGTTGAGAGGATACAAGAGACCCAGTACTTC. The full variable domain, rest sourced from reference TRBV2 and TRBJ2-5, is EPEVTQTPSHQVTQMGQEVILRCVPISNHLYFYWYRQILGQKVEFLVSFYNNEISEKSEIFDDQFSVERPDGSNFTLKIRSTKLEDSAMYFCASSVERIQETQYFGPGTRLLVL.

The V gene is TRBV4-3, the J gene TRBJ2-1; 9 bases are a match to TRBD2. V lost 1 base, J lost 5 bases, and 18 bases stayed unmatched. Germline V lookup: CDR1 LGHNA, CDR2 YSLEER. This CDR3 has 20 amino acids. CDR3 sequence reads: CASSQVAYLGSGGKNNEQFF. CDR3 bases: TGCGCCAGCAGCCAAGTTGCCTACCTGGGGAGCGGGGGGAAAAACAATGAGCAGTTCTTC.

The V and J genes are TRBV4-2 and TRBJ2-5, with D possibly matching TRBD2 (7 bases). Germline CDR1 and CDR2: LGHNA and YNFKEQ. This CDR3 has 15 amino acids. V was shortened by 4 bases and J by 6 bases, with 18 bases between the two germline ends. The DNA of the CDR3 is TGTGCCAGCAGCCCAGTCAAGGGGGGGCTCCAGACCCAGTACTTC. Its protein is CASSPVKGGLQTQYF.

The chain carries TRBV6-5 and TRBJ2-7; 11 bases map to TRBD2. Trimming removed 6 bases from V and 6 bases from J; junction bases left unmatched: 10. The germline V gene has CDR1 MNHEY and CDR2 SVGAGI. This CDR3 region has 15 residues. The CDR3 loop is CASRPGLADFGEQYF. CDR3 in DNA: TGTGCCAGCAGGCCGGGACTAGCGGATTTTGGCGAGCAGTACTTC.